This TCR beta chain was sequenced in a study of T cells in Graves' hyperthyroidism and ophthalmopathy. This clonotype was observed a few times. Trimming removed 5 bases from V and 6 bases from J, with 24 bases in between. This CDR3 contains 16 residues. Germline V gives CDR1 GTSNPN, CDR2 SVGIG (reference sequence). Amplification of TCR beta CDR3 regions used RNA as the template. Researchers ran a first-round RT-PCR on the TCR CDR3 using the HTBI primer set. TCRdb re-derived calls from the multiplex PCR reads in MiXCR, one entry per CDR3 protein. The table includes approximately 740,000 distinct CDR3 sequences, approximately 15% detected once.

The source is a woman between 18 and 29 years old with Graves' hyperthyroidism. The sample consisted of blood. This rearrangement joins TRBV30 to TRBJ2-3, with a weak D call TRBD2 (6 bases). CDR3: CAWGVGGLGLRDTQYF. CDR3 nucleotide sequence: TGTGCCTGGGGGGTCGGGGGATTGGGACTTAGGGATACGCAGTATTTT.